This T cell receptor (beta chain) was documented in a study of liver allograft versus peripheral blood T cells. On the study more broadly: Recipients' peripheral blood T cell receptor repertoires were compared with those in transplanted livers. Study outcomes and limitations: Reported data describe T cell receptor repertoires within liver allografts as differing from those in peripheral blood.

CDR1 is SNHLY and CDR2 is FYNNEI in the germline V gene. V was trimmed by 6 bases and J by 4 bases, leaving 13 bases between them. CDR3 length: 14 amino acids. Concerning this clonotype itself: Its antigen remains unidentified.

Via MiXCR, TCRdb re-called the reads, giving one row per CDR3 protein. The profile covers around 8,600 distinct CDR3 sequences, with over 15% appearing a single time and under 30% taken by the ten largest. The receptor comes from a human patient who had a liver transplant. Some T cells may have originated in the graft donor. The rearrangement joins TRBV2 to TRBJ1-3; perhaps TRBD1 as D (5 bases). The CDR3 sequence: CASSPDPGGNTIYF. CDR3 nucleotide sequence: TGTGCCAGCAGCCCCGACCCAGGGGGAAACACCATATATTTT.